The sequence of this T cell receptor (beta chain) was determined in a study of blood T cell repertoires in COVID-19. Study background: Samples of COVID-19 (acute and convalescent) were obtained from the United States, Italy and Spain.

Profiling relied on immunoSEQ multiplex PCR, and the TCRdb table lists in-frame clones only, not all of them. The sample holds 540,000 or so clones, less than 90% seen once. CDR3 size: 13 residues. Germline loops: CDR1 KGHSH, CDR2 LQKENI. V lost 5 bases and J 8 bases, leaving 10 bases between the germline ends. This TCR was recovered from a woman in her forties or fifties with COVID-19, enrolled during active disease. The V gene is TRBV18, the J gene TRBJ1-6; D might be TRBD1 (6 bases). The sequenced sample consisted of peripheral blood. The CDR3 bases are TGTGCCAGCTCATTGTACAGGGATTCACCCCTCCACTTT. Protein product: CASSLYRDSPLHF. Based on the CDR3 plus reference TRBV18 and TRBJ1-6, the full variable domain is NAGVMQNPRHLVRRRGQEARLRCSPMKGHSHVYWYRQLPEEGLKFMVYLQKENIIDESGMPKERFSAEFPKEGPSILRIQQVVRGDSAAYFCASSLYRDSPLHFGNGTRLTVT.